This entry lists 32 T cell receptor beta chains sequenced from one sample in a study of beta chain features in type 1 diabetes (dated by TCRdb to about 2018). The library was produced with the immunoSEQ multiplex PCR assay. The entire amount of isolated RNA was reverse transcribed using the High Capacity cDNA Reverse Transcription Kit, so the sequenced TCRB transcripts were expressed ones. TCRdb took this table from immuneACCESS and kept in-frame rearrangements with V and J called. Such tables lack part of the clones; where checked against another copy, unresolved V genes explain under half of the gap, and the rest is unexplained. This sample is represented by hundreds of thousands of clones; approximately 31% of them were singletons. Clones ranked in the top ten supply around 0.065% of the sample. The sequencing sample was made of naive CD4+ T cells from blood. The sample's cell subset or site label, decoded: true naive CD4+ T cells. The origin of the receptors is a man younger than 30 in good health.

This chain joins TRBV30 and TRBJ2-5, with D unresolved. V was trimmed by 0 bases and J by 2 bases, leaving 10 bases between them. This CDR3 is 14 amino acids long. CDR1 and CDR2 (germline): GTSNPN, SVGIG (reference sequence). CDR3 residues: CAWSVTSLQETQYF. For the CDR3, the DNA is TGTGCCTGGAGTGTAACCAGTTTACAAGAGACCCAGTACTTC.

This clone was seen more than once but under ten times. The CDR3 reads CATSGRPRSYGYTF. For the CDR3, the DNA is TGTGCCACCAGCGGCAGACCTCGTTCCTATGGCTACACCTTC. V and J are TRBV15 and TRBJ1-2; D ambiguous. The V gene lost 5 bases and the J gene lost 4 bases, with 14 bases spanning the gap. The CDR3 has 14 amino acids. CDR1 is LNHNV, CDR2 YYDKDF, per germline (reference sequence).

This sequence joins TRBV27 and TRBJ2-7; 9 bases map to TRBD1. This CDR3 contains 14 residues. V lost 5 bases and J lost 6; bases outside the gene matches: 8. Germline loops: CDR1 MNHEY, CDR2 SMNVEV (reference sequence). The CDR3 loop reads CASSARDRVSEQYF. The CDR3 region has the DNA TGTGCCAGCAGTGCCCGGGACAGGGTATCCGAGCAGTACTTC.

The CDR3 sequence is CSVGFGGYGYTF. CDR3 DNA: TGCAGCGTTGGGTTCGGGGGCTATGGCTACACCTTC. This chain joins TRBV29-1 and TRBJ1-2; a weak D match, TRBD1 (5 bases). Trimming removed 4 bases at V and 4 bases at J, with 10 bases between. This CDR3 region has 12 residues. CDR1 is SQVTM and CDR2 is ANQGSEA in the germline V gene.

This chain joins TRBV19 and TRBJ2-5, with TRBD2 identical over 11 bases. The length of the CDR3 is 16 residues. Trimming cost V 6 bases and J 3 bases; bases outside gene matches: 9. CDR1 is LNHDA, CDR2 SQIVND, per germline (reference sequence). The CDR3 sequence is CASSRGGLADEETQYF. The CDR3 DNA sequence: TGTGCCAGTAGCCGAGGGGGACTAGCGGATGAAGAGACCCAGTACTTC. Drawing the rest from reference TRBV19 and TRBJ2-5, the complete variable domain is DGGITQSPKYLFRKEGQNVTLSCEQNLNHDAMYWYRQDPGQGLRLIYYSQIVNDFQKGDIAEGYSVSREKKESFPLTVTSAQKNPTAFYLCASSRGGLADEETQYFGPGTRLLVL.

The chain employs TRBV19 and TRBJ2-2, with a tentative D call TRBD1 (5 bases). This CDR3 has 13 residues. CDR1 is LNHDA and CDR2 is SQIVND in the germline V gene (reference sequence). Trimming took off 7 bases at V and 6 bases at J, with 12 bases between the two ends. CDR3 nucleotides: TGTGCCAGTACGACGGCCAGGGCCGGGGAGCTGTTTTTT. Translation gives CASTTARAGELFF.

This chain links TRBV5-6 with TRBJ2-5; 9 nucleotides line up with TRBD2. Germline CDR1 reads SGHDT; CDR2 reads YYEEEE. The CDR3 loop spans 19 amino acids. Germline trimming cut 3 bases from V and 1 base from J; bases unmatched to any gene: 16. The CDR3 protein is CASSYPIQLAGRGQETQYF. As DNA, the CDR3 is TGTGCCAGCAGCTACCCCATCCAACTAGCGGGTAGGGGCCAAGAGACCCAGTACTTC.

This clone was seen more than once but under ten times. The chain is built from TRBV29-1 and TRBJ1-5; D not certain. V gave up 7 bases and J gave up 3 bases, with 13 bases separating them. Per the germline V gene, CDR1 is SQVTM and CDR2 is ANQGSEA. CDR3 length: 13 amino acids. CDR3 coding DNA: TGCAGCGCCGTTGCTGGCCTCAATCAGCCCCAGCATTTT. This encodes CSAVAGLNQPQHF.

This clone has a handful of counts. V is TRBV9 and J is TRBJ2-2; D is ambiguous. The CDR3 length is 15 residues. Trimming took 2 bases from V and 1 from J, leaving 9 bases between them. CDR1 is SGDLS, CDR2 YYNGEE, per germline. CDR3 sequence reads: CASSVGSLNTGELFF. The CDR3 nucleotides are TGTGCCAGCAGCGTGGGGTCCTTGAACACCGGGGAGCTGTTTTTT.

The table lists this clone with a few counts. J is TRBJ2-2 and V is TRBV25-1; D not certain. The CDR3 runs 11 residues. V lost 3 bases, J lost 5 bases, and 1 base lay in between. The germline V gene has CDR1 MGHDK and CDR2 SYGVNS. CDR3 residues: CASSETGELFF. CDR3 nucleotides: TGTGCCAGCAGTGAGACCGGGGAGCTGTTTTTT.

This chain connects TRBV7-2 to TRBJ1-1; 10 bases align to TRBD1. V shed 6 bases, J shed 4 bases, and the junction held 14 bases outside the gene matches. The CDR3 is 17 residues long. CDR1 SGHTA and CDR2 FQGNSA come from the germline V gene. The CDR3 here is CASSSRWGQGISTEAFF. Written as DNA, the CDR3 is TGTGCCAGCAGTTCCAGATGGGGACAGGGGATAAGCACTGAAGCTTTCTTT.

The chain is built from TRBV7-2 and TRBJ1-5; D gene uncertain. V gave up 2 bases and J gave up 7 bases, with 6 bases separating them. CDR1 is SGHTA, CDR2 FQGNSA, per germline. CDR3 length equals 12 residues. This CDR3 reads CASSLPEQPQHF. CDR3 bases: TGTGCCAGCAGCTTACCAGAACAGCCCCAGCATTTT.

Only a few counts were recorded for this clone. The CDR3 here is CASSTRTYEQYF. The CDR3 nucleotides read TGTGCCAGCAGCACACGGACCTACGAGCAGTACTTC. The gene calls are TRBV6-5 and TRBJ2-7, with D unclear. Germline CDR1 MNHEY, CDR2 SVGAGI. This CDR3 has 12 amino acids. Trimming shortened V by 6 bases and J by 2 bases, and 8 bases separated the two germline ends.

Worth noting for this clone: The sample holds other DNA sequences that translate to the same CDR3. The rearrangement uses TRBV5-1 and TRBJ1-2; weak D call: TRBD1 (5 bases). Germline CDR1 and CDR2: SGHRS and YFSETQ. CDR3 length equals 13 residues. The germline V and J ends were trimmed by 0 bases and 2 bases, with 5 bases remaining between them. The CDR3 DNA follows: TGCGCCAGCAGCTTGGAGGGGAACTATGGCTACACCTTC. Encoded protein: CASSLEGNYGYTF.

The chain employs TRBV7-8 and TRBJ2-2, with 12 bases lining up with TRBD2. V was clipped by 5 bases and J by 6 bases; unmatched bases: 10. Germline assignment: CDR1 SGHVS and CDR2 FQNEAQ. This CDR3 has 17 amino acids. CDR3 sequence: CASSLRLAGEGAGELFF. The CDR3 coding sequence is TGTGCCAGCAGCCTGAGACTAGCGGGAGAAGGCGCCGGGGAGCTGTTTTTT.

The chain joins TRBV29-1 to TRBJ2-5; tentative D call: TRBD1 (6 bases). V lost 4 bases, J lost 4 bases, and 13 bases lay in between. Germline CDR1 reads SQVTM; CDR2 reads ANQGSEA. The CDR3 loop spans 13 amino acids. The CDR3 protein is CSVGGQGRETQYF. In DNA form, the CDR3 reads TGCAGCGTTGGGGGGCAGGGTCGAGAGACCCAGTACTTC.

The CDR3 sequence: CASSLTSGLAASTDTQYF. CDR3 nucleotides: TGTGCCAGCAGCTTAACGTCTGGGCTAGCGGCTAGCACAGATACGCAGTATTTT. The chain couples TRBV7-3 to TRBJ2-3, with TRBD2 identical over 7 bases. CDR1 SGHTA and CDR2 FQGTGA come from the germline V gene. The CDR3 runs to 18 residues. V shed 0 bases, J shed 0 bases, and the junction held 9 bases outside the gene matches.

This clone has more than one count but fewer than ten. The CDR3 sequence: CASSEWGRGSYNEQFF. The CDR3 coding sequence is TGTGCCAGCAGTGAATGGGGTAGGGGCTCCTACAATGAGCAGTTCTTC. The V call is TRBV25-1, the J call TRBJ2-1; weak D call: TRBD1 (5 bases). V lost 1 base, J lost 0 bases, and 10 bases lay in between. There are 16 residues in the CDR3. Germline V gene sequence: CDR1 MGHDK, CDR2 SYGVNS.

In its sample, this clone was seen a few times. The chain combines TRBV5-1 with TRBJ2-5; the D is unclear. There are 11 residues in the CDR3. The germline CDR1 and CDR2 sequences are SGHRS and YFSETQ. The ends were cut back, 4 bases at V and 4 bases at J, with 5 bases in the middle. In nucleotides, the CDR3 is TGCGCCAGCAGCGAAGGAGAGACCCAGTACTTC. Its translation is CASSEGETQYF.

This clone has just a few counts. Its ends do not fully match the called genes, so a read error is possible. This sequence joins TRBV2 and TRBJ2-1; no reliable D call. The germline CDR1 and CDR2 sequences are SNHLY and FYNNEI. The CDR3 is made up of 13 amino acids. In DNA, the CDR3 is TGTGCCAGCAGTGAAAATGTAGTGACAAGTCGGCTCTTC. It is translated as CASSENVVTSRLF.

This clone was seen a handful of times. The chain links TRBV20-1 to TRBJ2-7, with 8 bases identical to TRBD1. The CDR3 length is 11 residues. Germline CDR1 DFQATT, CDR2 SNEGSKA (reference sequence). Germline trimming cut 1 base from V and 13 bases from J; bases unmatched to any gene: 6. The CDR3 region has the DNA TGCAGTGCTAGAGTCTTAGGACAGGGTTACTTC. The encoded protein is CSARVLGQGYF.

This clone was recorded once. The J gene is TRBJ1-2, the V gene TRBV7-2; D perhaps matches TRBD1 (6 bases). Trimming removed 7 bases from V and 0 bases from J, with 15 bases in between. The CDR3 spans 15 residues. Per the germline V gene, CDR1 is SGHTA and CDR2 is FQGNSA. The CDR3: CASTVGRDTNYGYTF. The CDR3 DNA reads TGTGCCAGCACGGTGGGCAGGGACACTAACTATGGCTACACCTTC.

This clone was counted between two and nine times. CDR3 nucleotides: TGTGCCATCAGTGAGTCCCCCGGTAGGGGAGCGCACACTGAAGCTTTCTTT. The encoded protein is CAISESPGRGAHTEAFF. The V gene is TRBV10-3, the J gene TRBJ1-1; D may be TRBD1 (5 bases). Trimming took 0 bases from V and 3 from J, leaving 17 bases between them. Per germline, CDR1 ENHRY and CDR2 SYGVKD. The CDR3 runs to 17 residues.

This clone was picked up a small number of times. Other DNA sequences from this sample encode an identical CDR3 as well. V usage is TRBV29-1 and J usage is TRBJ2-3, with D unresolved. Trimming took 1 base from V and 0 from J, leaving 5 bases between them. The CDR3 consists of 13 residues. From germline, CDR1 is SQVTM and CDR2 ANQGSEA. CDR3 amino acids: CSVEGRSTDTQYF. The CDR3 nucleotides read TGCAGCGTTGAAGGGCGAAGCACAGATACGCAGTATTTT.

This clone was counted between two and nine times. This chain joins TRBV7-2 and TRBJ2-2, with unresolved D. The CDR3 has 13 amino acids. V gave up 2 bases and J gave up 3 bases, with 4 bases separating them. Germline CDR1 SGHTA, CDR2 FQGNSA. CDR3 sequence: CASSLMYTGELFF. The CDR3 region has the DNA TGTGCCAGCAGCTTAATGTACACCGGGGAGCTGTTTTTT.

In this sample, this clone turned up a few times. The chain carries TRBV19 and TRBJ2-1; D call uncertain. This CDR3 spans 11 amino acids. Germline V lookup: CDR1 LNHDA, CDR2 SQIVND (reference sequence). V was cut by 5 bases and J by 7 bases, with 6 bases left in between. The CDR3 DNA reads as TGTGCCAGTAGTGGCCTGAATGAGCAGTTCTTC. Translation: CASSGLNEQFF.

The V gene is TRBV29-1, the J gene TRBJ2-1, with 8 bases identical to TRBD1. The CDR3 has 15 residues. In germline, CDR1 is SQVTM, CDR2 ANQGSEA. The J segment lost 2 bases and the V segment lost 2 bases, leaving 5 bases of the junction unmatched. CDR3 residues: CSVERTGIPYNEQFF. Written as DNA, the CDR3 is TGCAGCGTTGAACGGACAGGGATCCCCTACAATGAGCAGTTCTTC.

The chain couples TRBV7-2 to TRBJ2-5; no definite D call. Germline CDR1 is SGHTA and CDR2 is FQGNSA. Between the trimmed V and J ends, which lost 3 bases and 2 bases, there was a span of 13 bases. The CDR3 totals 15 residues. CDR3 amino acids: CASSLTSGEQETQYF. The DNA for the CDR3 is TGTGCCAGCAGCTTGACCTCGGGCGAACAAGAGACCCAGTACTTC.

This clone was seen a few times. V gene TRBV7-2 combines with J gene TRBJ2-1; D gene ambiguous. The CDR3 runs to 12 residues. Trimming left V 2 bases short and J 8 bases short, with 7 bases between. Germline V lookup: CDR1 SGHTA, CDR2 FQGNSA. The CDR3 sequence is CASSLRLYEQFF. The CDR3 nucleotides are TGTGCCAGCAGCTTAAGGCTGTATGAGCAGTTCTTC.

The chain combines TRBV30 with TRBJ2-1, with 9 bases identical to TRBD2. CDR3 size: 16 residues. Germline loops: CDR1 GTSNPN, CDR2 SVGIG (reference sequence). V lost 0 bases, J lost 6 bases, and 9 bases stayed unmatched. The CDR3 DNA follows: TGTGCCTGGAGTGTGTTCAGCGGGAGGCCCCCCAATGAGCAGTTCTTC. The encoded protein is CAWSVFSGRPPNEQFF.

The chain has TRBV18 and TRBJ2-1, with 12 bases matching TRBD2. In germline, CDR1 is KGHSH, CDR2 LQKENI. V shed 3 bases, J shed 5 bases, and the junction held 2 bases outside the gene matches. This CDR3 is built from 15 residues. The CDR3 is CASSPRTSGDNEQFF. The CDR3 DNA reads as TGTGCCAGCTCACCGCGGACTAGCGGGGACAATGAGCAGTTCTTC.

The J gene is TRBJ2-7, the V gene TRBV2; D remains ambiguous. Trimming stripped 3 bases from V and 3 bases from J, with 9 bases between. Germline V gene sequence: CDR1 SNHLY, CDR2 FYNNEI. The CDR3 loop spans 13 amino acids. The CDR3 sequence: CASSEPESYEQYF. For the CDR3, the DNA is TGTGCCAGCAGTGAGCCGGAGAGCTACGAGCAGTACTTC.